This TCR beta chain was identified in a study of blood T cells in healthy people across ages. General observations from the study: Across the age range, TCR beta diversity per million T cells fell in a roughly linear way. Versus aged donors, long-lived donors had higher diversity and more naive CD4+ cells.

The CDR3 runs 13 residues. Germline loops: CDR1 KGHSH, CDR2 LQKENI. There are a few counts of this clonotype. Its target is not known. Using a J-beta primer mix together with a sample-barcoded 5' primer, a second PCR was run for about 7 to 12 cycles. A template-switch adaptor that had 12 random nucleotides put a tag on each cDNA molecule. Samples each returned at least 2.5 million CDR3-containing paired-end reads. TCRdb redid the calling of the 5' RACE reads with MiXCR, one entry per CDR3 protein. The sample records 750,000 to 950,000 distinct CDR3 sequences, less than 70% being singletons. V and J are TRBV18 and TRBJ2-1, with a tentative D call TRBD2 (5 bases). The DNA end favors TRBJ2-7, so the J call may be wrong. This clonotype was sampled from an elderly man in good health. What was sequenced was blood. The CDR3: CASSPGLYNEQYF. The CDR3 DNA sequence: TGTGCCAGCTCACCCGGACTTTACAATGAGCAGTACTTC.